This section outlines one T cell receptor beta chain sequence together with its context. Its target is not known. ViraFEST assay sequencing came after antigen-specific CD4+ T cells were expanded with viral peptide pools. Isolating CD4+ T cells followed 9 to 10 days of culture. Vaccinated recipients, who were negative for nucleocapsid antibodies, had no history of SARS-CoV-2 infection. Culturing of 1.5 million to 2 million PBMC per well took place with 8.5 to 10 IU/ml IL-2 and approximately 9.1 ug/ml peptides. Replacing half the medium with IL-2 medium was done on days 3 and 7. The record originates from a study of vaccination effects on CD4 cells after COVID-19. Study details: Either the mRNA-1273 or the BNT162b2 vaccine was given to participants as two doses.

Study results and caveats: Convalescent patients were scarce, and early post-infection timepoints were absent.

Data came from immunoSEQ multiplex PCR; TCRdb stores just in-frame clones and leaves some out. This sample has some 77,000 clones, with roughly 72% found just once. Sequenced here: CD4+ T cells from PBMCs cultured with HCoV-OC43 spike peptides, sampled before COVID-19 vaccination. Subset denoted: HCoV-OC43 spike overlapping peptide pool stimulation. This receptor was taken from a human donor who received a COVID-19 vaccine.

The CDR3 loop is CASSQDVRNYGYTF. As DNA, the CDR3 is TGTGCCAGCAGCCAAGATGTCAGGAACTATGGCTACACCTTC. This sequence joins TRBV3-1 (or the pseudogene TRBV3-2) and TRBJ1-2; D call uncertain. This CDR3 is 14 amino acids long. Between the trimmed V and J ends, which lost 0 bases and 2 bases, there was a span of 7 bases. In germline, CDR1 is LGHDT, CDR2 YNNKEL (reference sequence).